This T cell receptor (beta chain) was sequenced for a study of blood T cell repertoires in COVID-19. In the study overall: Sources were T cells, B-cell-depleted T cells, or PBMCs; the material itself was cDNA or gDNA.

The assay was immunoSEQ multiplex PCR, and TCRdb's table has in-frame clones only and misses some. The sample has 250,000 or so clones; around 89% are singletons. V lost 3 bases and J 11 bases, leaving 18 bases between the germline ends. In germline, CDR1 is SGHRS, CDR2 YFSETQ. This CDR3 spans 14 amino acids. Cohort allocation depended upon clinical history that participants reported. For recovered donors of Cohort 3, there were two negative PCRs, clearance, or symptom resolution. The rearrangement links TRBV5-1 to TRBJ1-5, with D perhaps matching TRBD1 (6 bases). The sample taken for sequencing was PBMCs or T cells enriched from blood (not recorded which). The sequence was collected from a man aged 40-50 years who had recovered from COVID-19. The CDR3 sequence: CASSSGTGQSAQHF. The CDR3 DNA reads TGCGCCAGCAGCTCGGGGACCGGACAGTCAGCCCAGCATTTT.